The next 4 T cell receptor beta chains were all read from a single sample in a study of OX40 agonist ivuxolimab in advanced cancers. Produced via immunoSEQ multiplex PCR; TCRdb's table is partial and in-frame only. Here the sample spans about 61,000 clones, under 90% being singletons. Source: CD4+ or CD8+ T cells sorted from blood, taken in a trial of the OX40 agonist ivuxolimab. These TCRs come from an adult with an advanced solid tumor such as melanoma, head and neck, liver or kidney cancer.

A remark on this clone: A junction boundary mismatches the germline segment, possibly from a read error. The chain has TRBV11-2 and TRBJ2-5; perhaps TRBD1 as D (5 bases). The CDR3 runs 13 residues. Germline V gene lookup returns CDR1 SGHAT and CDR2 FQNNGV. This CDR3 is CASSLAGSEIQYF. The CDR3 DNA sequence: TGTGCCAGCAGCTTAGCAGGGTCCGAGATCCAGTACTTC.

V usage is TRBV5-1 and J usage is TRBJ2-1, with a tentative D call TRBD2 (6 bases). Germline CDR1 reads SGHRS; CDR2 reads YFSETQ. This CDR3 spans 14 amino acids. The germline V and J ends were trimmed by 4 bases and 7 bases, with 15 bases remaining between them. CDR3 coding DNA: TGCGCCAGCAGCACGGGACTCGGCCTAAATGAGCAGTTCTTC. Protein: CASSTGLGLNEQFF.

This clone appeared a single time. The V gene is TRBV18, the J gene TRBJ2-2, with TRBD1 identical over 7 bases. V lost 2 bases and J lost 4; bases outside the gene matches: 7. This CDR3 has 16 amino acids. Germline-derived CDR1 and CDR2 are KGHSH and LQKENI. The CDR3: CASSPNRGPGTGELFF. In DNA, the CDR3 is TGTGCCAGCTCACCAAACAGGGGTCCGGGCACCGGGGAGCTGTTTTTT.

CDR3 sequence: CSVPPSQGDGYTF. DNA for the CDR3: TGCAGCGTTCCCCCGAGTCAGGGAGATGGCTACACCTTC. This sequence joins TRBV29-1 and TRBJ1-2; D perhaps matches TRBD1 (5 bases). The CDR3 covers 13 residues. The V and J ends lost 5 bases and 6 bases respectively, with 16 bases between them. The germline V gene encodes CDR1 SQVTM and CDR2 ANQGSEA.